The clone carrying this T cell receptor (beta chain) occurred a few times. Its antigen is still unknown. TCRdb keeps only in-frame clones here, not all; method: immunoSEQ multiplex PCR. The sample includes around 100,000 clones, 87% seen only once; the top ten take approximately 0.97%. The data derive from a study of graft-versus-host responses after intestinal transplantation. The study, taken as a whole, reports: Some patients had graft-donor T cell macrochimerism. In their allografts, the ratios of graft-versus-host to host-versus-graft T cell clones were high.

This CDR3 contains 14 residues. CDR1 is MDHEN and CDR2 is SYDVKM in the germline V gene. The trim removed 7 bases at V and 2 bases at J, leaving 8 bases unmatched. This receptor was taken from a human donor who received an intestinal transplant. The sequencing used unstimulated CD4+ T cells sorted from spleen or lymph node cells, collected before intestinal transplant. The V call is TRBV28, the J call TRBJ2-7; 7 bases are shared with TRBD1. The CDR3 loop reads CASTRQGTTYEQYF. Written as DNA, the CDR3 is TGTGCCAGCACCAGACAGGGTACGACCTACGAGCAGTACTTC.